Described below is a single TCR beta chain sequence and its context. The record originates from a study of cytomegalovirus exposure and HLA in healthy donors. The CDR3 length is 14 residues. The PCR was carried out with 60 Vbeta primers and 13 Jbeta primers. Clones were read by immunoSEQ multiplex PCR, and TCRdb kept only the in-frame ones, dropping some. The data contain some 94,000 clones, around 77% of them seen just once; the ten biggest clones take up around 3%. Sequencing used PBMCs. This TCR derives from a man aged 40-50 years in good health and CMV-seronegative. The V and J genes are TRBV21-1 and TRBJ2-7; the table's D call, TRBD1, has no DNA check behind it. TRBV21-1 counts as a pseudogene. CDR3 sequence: CASTPDSVSYEQYF. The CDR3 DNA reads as TGTGCCAGCACACCGGACAGTGTTTCCTACGAGCAGTACTTC.